This T cell receptor (beta chain) appears in the sequencing data of a study of cytomegalovirus exposure and HLA in healthy donors. Whole-study findings and limits: In a later analysis, about 17,000 TCR beta sequences were associated with HLA alleles at 0.05 false discovery rate. Presence/absence comparisons presumed near-even sequencing depth among donors. Sequence variants that were highly shared formed a cluster that was likely a sequencing artifact.

The PCR had 60 Vbeta and 13 Jbeta primers. Generated by immunoSEQ multiplex PCR, the TCRdb table keeps only in-frame clones and is missing some. The sample has around 99,000 clones, over 65% seen once. Germline assignment: CDR1 MDHEN and CDR2 SYDVKM. Trimming at V came to 2 bases and at J to 5 bases, leaving 3 bases not matched to a gene. CDR3 size: 15 residues. Regarding this clone: Its antigen is unidentified.

Material for sequencing was PBMCs. This chain links TRBV28 with TRBJ1-2; 12 bases map to TRBD1. This clonotype was sampled from a man aged 35 to 55 in good health and CMV-seronegative. Here the CDR3 reads CASSLGGQGAYGYTF. The DNA of the CDR3 is TGTGCCAGCAGTTTAGGGGGACAGGGGGCTTATGGCTACACCTTC.